This T cell receptor (beta chain) was retrieved from a study of blood T cell repertoires in COVID-19. Across the whole study: The United States, Italy and Spain were the sources of the acute and convalescent COVID-19 samples. PBMCs, B-cell-depleted T cells, or T cells provided the cDNA or gDNA that made up the material.

The CDR3 runs 16 residues. V gave up 4 bases and J gave up 4 bases; unmatched junction bases: 11. Germline assignment: CDR1 MNHEY and CDR2 SVGEGT. How the authors handled the data: Amplification with reference gene primers provided the estimates of nucleated cell counts. The protocol was immunoSEQ multiplex PCR, while the TCRdb copy is restricted to in-frame clones and leaves out a portion. V and J calls and clone size come straight from that table; D and trimming were deduced from the DNA. The sample comprises 100,000 to 150,000 clones, 81% of which are singletons, and approximately 18% rests with the top ten.

The material sequenced was peripheral blood. The J gene is TRBJ1-2, the V gene TRBV6-2 or TRBV6-3; TRBD1 matches at 8 bases. This clonotype originated in a young man with COVID-19, enrolled during active disease. In nucleotides, the CDR3 is TGTGCCAGCAGTTTCACAGGGGGTCGGGTTGCCTATGGCTACACCTTC. This codes for CASSFTGGRVAYGYTF.